The rows below give T cell receptor beta chains drawn from one sample of a study of regulatory T cells in long-lasting Graves disease. TCRdb used MiXCR to reprocess the multiplex PCR reads, holding one entry per CDR3 protein. This sample has around 450,000 distinct CDR3 sequences; about 15% occur once, and the top ten carry about 8.3%. The same specimen was also included in a second study, on T cells in Graves' hyperthyroidism and ophthalmopathy.

Here the sequenced sample was peripheral blood mononuclear cells (PBMCs), taken at new diagnosis, from a patient treated with antithyroid drugs. Source of these receptors: a woman aged 40 to 55 with Graves disease. Both conserved end residues are part of each CDR3. Each record gives: D gene, J gene, clone size, V gene, CDR3 protein, CDR3 DNA. D genes are given only for firm matches. Part of the rows lack a size; the others show once, few, many or a class for expanded clones.

NA TRBJ2-3 NA TRBV19 CASRARSTDTQYF TGTGCCAGCCGAGCGCGTAGCACAGATACGCAGTATTTT
TRBD2 TRBJ2-3 many TRBV12-3/TRBV12-4 CASSLFSSGSDTQYF TGTGCCAGCAGTTTATTCTCTAGCGGGAGTGATACGCAGTATTTT
NA TRBJ1-5 many TRBV6-1 CASKGELNQPQHF TGTGCCAGCAAAGGGGAGCTCAATCAGCCCCAGCATTTT
NA TRBJ2-3 many TRBV27 CASSLSIIDTQYF TGTGCCAGCAGTTTATCGATTATAGATACGCAGTATTTT
NA TRBJ1-6 many TRBV28 CASSFLQYNSPLHF TGTGCCAGCAGTTTTTTACAGTATAATTCACCCCTCCACTTT
TRBD1 TRBJ1-4 NA TRBV7-9 CASSSGQGTGEKLFF TGTGCCAGCAGCTCCGGACAGGGAACGGGTGAAAAACTGTTTTTT
NA TRBJ1-2 few TRBV3-1 CASSSQTLSYGYTF TGTGCCAGCAGCTCACAGACGTTAAGCTATGGCTACACCTTC
TRBD2 TRBJ2-1 few TRBV3-1 CASSQDRLAGYNEQFF TGTGCCAGCAGCCAAGACCGACTAGCGGGTTACAATGAGCAGTTCTTC
NA TRBJ1-1 NA TRBV5-4 CASSLGQLLNTEAFF TGTGCCAGCAGCTTGGGACAGCTTTTGAACACTGAAGCTTTCTTT
TRBD2 TRBJ2-1 NA TRBV3-1 CASSQEVSSGISPYNEQFF TGTGCCAGCAGCCAAGAAGTGAGTAGCGGGATAAGTCCCTACAATGAGCAGTTCTTC
NA TRBJ1-1 many TRBV12-3/TRBV12-4 CASSLAAKNTEAFF TGTGCCAGCAGTTTGGCGGCAAAGAACACTGAAGCTTTCTTT
NA TRBJ2-6 NA TRBV10-1 CASGNSGANVLTF TGCGCCAGCGGCAACTCTGGGGCCAACGTCCTGACTTTC
TRBD1 TRBJ2-1 many TRBV7-9 CASSLGQDNNEQFF TGTGCCAGCAGCCTAGGACAGGACAACAATGAGCAGTTCTTC
NA TRBJ2-1 few TRBV9 CASSVQGLTYNEQFF TGTGCCAGCAGCGTACAGGGTTTGACCTACAATGAGCAGTTCTTC
TRBD2 TRBJ2-1 NA TRBV5-1 CASSPTSGRAVEQFF TGCGCCAGCAGCCCCACTAGCGGGAGGGCCGTTGAGCAGTTCTTC
TRBD2 TRBJ2-1 many TRBV13 CASSLNTSAYNEQFF TGTGCCAGCAGCTTAAATACTAGCGCCTACAATGAGCAGTTCTTC
TRBD1 TRBJ1-4 few TRBV5-5 CASNEDRGSITEKLFF TGTGCCAGCAACGAGGACAGGGGATCGATTACTGAAAAACTGTTTTTT
NA TRBJ1-5 many TRBV3-1 CASSPTPGDQPQHF TGTGCCAGCAGCCCAACCCCAGGGGACCAGCCCCAGCATTTT
TRBD1 TRBJ2-1 many TRBV28 CASSLWQTGGSYNEQFF TGTGCCAGCAGTTTATGGCAGACAGGGGGCTCCTACAATGAGCAGTTCTTC
NA TRBJ2-1 many TRBV10-3 CAITPGLLNEQFF TGTGCCATCACTCCGGGACTTCTGAATGAGCAGTTCTTC
TRBD1 TRBJ1-6 many TRBV27 CASSFRQGGPSPLHF TGTGCCAGCAGTTTCCGACAGGGCGGTCCTTCACCCCTCCACTTT
TRBD1 TRBJ1-6 few TRBV20-1 CSARAGQGASPLHF TGCAGTGCTAGAGCGGGACAGGGGGCTTCACCCCTCCACTTT
TRBD1 TRBJ1-1 many TRBV16 CASSPRGGQVNTEAFF TGTGCCAGCAGCCCTCGTGGGGGACAGGTGAACACTGAAGCTTTCTTT
TRBD2 TRBJ2-3 many TRBV3-1 CASSHASGRTDTQYF TGTGCCAGCAGCCACGCTAGCGGGAGGACAGATACGCAGTATTTT
NA TRBJ2-5 many TRBV7-2 CASSLGRETQYF TGTGCCAGCAGCTTAGGTCGAGAGACCCAGTACTTC
TRBD1 TRBJ1-4 many TRBV28 CASSEYRGATNEKLFF TGTGCCAGCAGTGAATACAGGGGAGCAACTAATGAAAAACTGTTTTTT
NA TRBJ2-3 NA TRBV20-1 CSATSGPNYSDTQYF TGCAGTGCGACTAGTGGACCTAATTATTCAGATACGCAGTATTTT
TRBD1 TRBJ2-2 many TRBV19 CASSLRQGAGELFF TGTGCCAGTAGTTTGAGACAGGGGGCCGGGGAGCTGTTTTTT
NA TRBJ2-3 NA TRBV3-1 CASSPPGGQGSDTQYF TGTGCCAGCAGCCCCCCCGGGGGGCAGGGGTCAGATACGCAGTATTTT
TRBD2 TRBJ2-3 NA TRBV19 CASSEWGRLAGRDTQYF TGTGCCAGTAGTGAATGGGGGCGGCTAGCGGGGAGAGATACGCAGTATTTT
TRBD2 TRBJ2-7 NA TRBV5-1 CASSSGHPSYEQYF TGCGCCAGCAGTAGCGGGCACCCTTCCTACGAGCAGTACTTC
TRBD1 TRBJ2-7 few TRBV19 CASTERTGNEQYF TGTGCCAGTACGGAACGGACAGGGAACGAGCAGTACTTC
NA TRBJ1-1 NA TRBV12-3/TRBV12-4 CASSQAWATEAFF TGTGCCAGCAGCCAAGCATGGGCCACTGAAGCTTTCTTT